This TCR beta chain was observed in a study of early T cells in non-severe SARS-CoV-2 infection. TCRdb reprocessed the 5' RACE reads with MiXCR, giving one entry per CDR3 protein. The sample carries tens of thousands of distinct CDR3 sequences, about an eighth recorded once. The germline gives CDR1 MDHEN, CDR2 SYDVKM. Trimming pared 7 bases from V and 2 bases from J, leaving 5 bases between. The CDR3 sequence is 11 residues long. This clonotype was detected only a few times. The clonotype was recovered from an adult who was a healthcare worker with PCR-confirmed SARS-CoV-2 infection or an uninfected control (not recorded which). Sequencing input: whole blood. The chain uses TRBV28 and TRBJ1-1, with D unresolved. The CDR3 protein is CASTSNTEAFF. DNA for the CDR3: TGTGCCAGCACCAGTAACACTGAAGCTTTCTTT.